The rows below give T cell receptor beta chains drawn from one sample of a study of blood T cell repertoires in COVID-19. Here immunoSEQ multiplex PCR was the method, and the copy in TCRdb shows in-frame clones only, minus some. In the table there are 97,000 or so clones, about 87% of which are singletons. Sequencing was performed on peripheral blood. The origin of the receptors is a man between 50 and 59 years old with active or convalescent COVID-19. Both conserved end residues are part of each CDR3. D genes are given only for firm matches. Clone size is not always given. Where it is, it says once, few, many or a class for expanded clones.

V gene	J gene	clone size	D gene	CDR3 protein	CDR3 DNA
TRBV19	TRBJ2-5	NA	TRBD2	CASSILAGVQETQYF	TGTGCCAGTAGTATACTAGCGGGGGTTCAAGAGACCCAGTACTTC
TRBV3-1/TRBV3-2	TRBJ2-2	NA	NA	CASSQDWRTGELFF	TGTGCCAGCAGCCAAGATTGGAGAACCGGGGAGCTGTTTTTT
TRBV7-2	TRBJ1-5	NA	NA	CASSLGSGPQHF	TGTGCCAGCAGCTTAGGAAGCGGGCCGCAGCATTTT
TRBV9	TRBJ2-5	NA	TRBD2	CASSVGLAGNQETQYF	TGTGCCAGCAGCGTAGGACTAGCGGGGAACCAAGAGACCCAGTACTTC
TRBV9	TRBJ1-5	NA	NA	CASSVGDSNQPQHF	TGTGCCAGCAGCGTAGGAGATAGCAATCAGCCCCAGCATTTT
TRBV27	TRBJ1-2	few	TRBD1	CASSPTKVPGQGPNYGYTF	TGTGCCAGCAGTCCGACCAAAGTCCCCGGACAGGGCCCAAACTATGGCTACACCTTC
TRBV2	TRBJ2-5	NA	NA	CASSGQIGETQYF	TGTGCCAGCAGCGGACAGATAGGGGAGACCCAGTACTTC
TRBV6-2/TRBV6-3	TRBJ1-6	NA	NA	CASSVSAGDNSPLHF	TGTGCCAGCAGTGTATCGGCAGGGGATAATTCACCCCTCCACTTT
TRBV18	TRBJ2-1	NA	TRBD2	CASSLLSPGLEGNEQFF	TGTGCCAGCTCACTCTTGTCCCCGGGACTAGAGGGGAATGAGCAGTTCTTC
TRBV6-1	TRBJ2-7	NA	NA	CASSERGYEQYF	TGTGCCAGCAGTGAGAGGGGGTACGAGCAGTACTTC
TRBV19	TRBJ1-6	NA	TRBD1	CASSTTGDSNSPLHF	TGTGCCAGTAGTACCACAGGGGATAGTAATTCACCCCTCCACTTT
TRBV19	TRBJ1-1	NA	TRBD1	CASSHDRGANTEAFF	TGTGCCAGTAGTCATGACAGGGGAGCGAACACTGAAGCTTTCTTT
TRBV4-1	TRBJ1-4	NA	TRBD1	CASSHLQGAVEKLFF	TGCGCCAGCAGCCACCTTCAGGGGGCGGTTGAAAAACTGTTTTTT
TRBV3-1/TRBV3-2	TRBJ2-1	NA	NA	CASSQVGVGEQFF	TGTGCCAGCAGCCAAGTAGGGGTCGGGGAGCAGTTCTTC
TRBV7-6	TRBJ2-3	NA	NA	CASSLGGGRLTDTQYF	TGTGCCAGCAGCTTAGGCGGGGGCCGCCTCACAGATACGCAGTATTTT
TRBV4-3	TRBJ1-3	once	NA	CASSQVVTGNTIYF	TGCGCCAGCAGCCAAGTAGTAACTGGAAACACCATATATTTT
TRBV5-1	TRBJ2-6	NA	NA	CASSRTDLAGANVLTF	TGCGCCAGCAGCAGGACGGACTTAGCTGGGGCCAACGTCCTGACTTTC
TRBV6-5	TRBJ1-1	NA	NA	CASTPYGRAGTEAFF	TGTGCCAGCACCCCTTATGGCAGGGCGGGGACTGAAGCTTTCTTT
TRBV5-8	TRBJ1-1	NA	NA	CASSLGARNTEAFF	TGTGCCAGCAGCTTGGGGGCGAGGAACACTGAAGCTTTCTTT
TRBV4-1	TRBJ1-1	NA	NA	CASSQDPVLNTEAFF	TGCGCCAGCAGCCAAGACCCGGTTTTGAACACTGAAGCTTTCTTT
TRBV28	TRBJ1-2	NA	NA	CASSLGAGATPSTF	TGTGCCAGCAGTTTAGGGGCAGGGGCCACCCCCTCGACCTTC